The 30 T cell receptor beta chains presented below share a single source sample, sequenced in a study of T cell repertoires in aging, cancer and after chemotherapy. Multiplex touch-down PCR with TRB-A/B primers amplified rearranged V-D-J TRB sequences. TCRdb re-derived calls from the multiplex PCR reads in MiXCR, one entry per CDR3 protein. The sample gives about 5,300 distinct CDR3 sequences, 25% to 30% of which show up once; around 29% is in the top ten. Peripheral blood genomic DNA, not sorted cells or RNA, was the template. Sequenced material: blood. The receptors here all came from a human donor with a solid tumor.

This chain connects TRBV5-4 to TRBJ2-4, with TRBD1 matching over 9 bases. CDR1 is SGHNT and CDR2 is YYREEE in the germline V gene (reference sequence). The CDR3 length is 15 residues. V lost 3 bases to trimming and J lost 4 bases; unmatched junction nucleotides: 5. CDR3 bases: TGTGCCAGCAGCTATCCGGGACAGGGAAAAAACATTCAGTACTTC. Its protein is CASSYPGQGKNIQYF.

This clonotype is termed medium-sized. This sequence joins TRBV6-1 and TRBJ2-2; 8 nucleotides line up with TRBD2. J gave up 2 bases and V 5 bases, and 7 bases lay outside the gene matches. There are 16 residues in the CDR3. Per germline, CDR1 MNHNS and CDR2 SASEGT. CDR3 bases: TGTGCCAGCAGTTGGAGCGGGAGCTTCAACACCGGGGAGCTGTTTTTT. Translated, it gives CASSWSGSFNTGELFF.

This clonotype turned up a few times. J is TRBJ2-1 and V is TRBV5-6; TRBD2 agrees at 11 bases. The V gene end was trimmed by 2 bases and the J gene end by 2 bases; junction bases not matched to a gene: 3. This CDR3 region has 16 residues. The germline CDR1 and CDR2 sequences are SGHDT and YYEEEE. CDR3 region: CASSFKGLAAYNEQFF. The CDR3 coding sequence is TGTGCCAGCAGCTTTAAGGGACTAGCGGCCTACAATGAGCAGTTCTTC.

This clonotype qualifies as medium-sized. This chain connects TRBV27 to TRBJ2-3; D possibly uses TRBD1 or TRBD2 (5 bases each). Trimming shortened V by 3 bases and J by 2 bases, and 24 bases separated the two germline ends. The CDR3 has 19 residues. Germline V gene sequence: CDR1 MNHEY, CDR2 SMNVEV (reference sequence). The CDR3 sequence: CASSLGPGRPNQLTDTQYF. The CDR3, as DNA: TGTGCCAGCAGTTTGGGACCGGGACGGCCAAACCAACTCACAGATACGCAGTATTTT.

On this clonotype itself: A much larger clone differs from this one at a single base, so this may be a read error. The chain links TRBV5-5 to TRBJ2-3; D not resolved. V was clipped by 7 bases and J by 1 base, with 16 bases between them. Germline V CDR1 and CDR2: SGHKS, YYEKEE (reference sequence). This CDR3 spans 15 amino acids. CDR3 region: CASSPESLRTDTQYF. Written as DNA, the CDR3 is TGTGCCAGCTCCCCGGAAAGCCTCCGCACAGATACGCAGTATTTT.

Worth noting for this clonotype: A single base separates this from a much larger clone, so it may be a read error. The missing conserved phenylalanine or tryptophan at the end of this CDR3 makes a read error likely. This chain links TRBV18 with TRBJ1-6, with 7 positions matching TRBD1. CDR3 length equals 14 residues. With V trimmed by 3 bases and J by 10 bases, 6 bases remained unmatched. The germline CDR1 and CDR2 sequences are KGHSH and LQKENI. CDR3 bases: TGTGCCAGCTCACCCAGTACAGGGGAGTCACCCCTCCACTCT. Encoded protein: CASSPSTGESPLHS.

This clonotype was detected only once. V gene TRBV12-3 or TRBV12-4 combines with J gene TRBJ2-1; 10 positions agree with TRBD2. Trimming at V came to 2 bases and at J to 5 bases, leaving 6 bases not matched to a gene. The CDR3 has 16 residues. This CDR3 is CASSLLAGVQHNEQFF. CDR3 coding DNA: TGTGCCAGCAGTTTACTAGCGGGAGTCCAACACAATGAGCAGTTCTTC.

This clonotype has just a few counts. The V and J genes are TRBV6-4 and TRBJ2-3; 13 bases agree with TRBD2. Germline CDR1 MRHNA, CDR2 SNTAGT. This CDR3 contains 15 residues. Unmatched junction bases numbered 2, after V lost 5 bases and J lost 3 bases. CDR3 in DNA: TGTGCCAGCAGTCCACTAGCGGGAGGGACAGATACGCAGTATTTT. Amino acid sequence: CASSPLAGGTDTQYF.

This clonotype was seen more than once but under ten times. V usage is TRBV5-1 and J usage is TRBJ1-5; the D is unclear. The germline V gene encodes CDR1 SGHRS and CDR2 YFSETQ. The CDR3 is 15 amino acids. The V end lost 4 bases, the J end lost 5 bases, and 16 bases lay between the germline ends. The CDR3 is CASSPGGGGDQPQHF. The CDR3 DNA is TGCGCCAGCAGCCCCGGAGGAGGAGGAGATCAGCCCCAGCATTTT.

By proportion, this clonotype is medium-sized. The chain combines TRBV6-5 with TRBJ2-7; D not resolved. The CDR3 is 15 residues long. V lost 0 bases to trimming and J lost 2 bases, with 11 bases between them. Germline CDR1 MNHEY, CDR2 SVGAGI. The CDR3 region is CASSYSPQVTYEQYF. The CDR3 coding sequence is TGTGCCAGCAGTTACTCCCCTCAGGTAACCTACGAGCAGTACTTC.

This clonotype has only one observation. The CDR3 is CASNTDRGGEQYF. The CDR3 coding sequence is TGTGCCAGCAATACGGACAGGGGGGGGGAGCAGTACTTC. The V gene is TRBV6-6, the J gene TRBJ2-7; 10 bases line up with TRBD1. Germline loops: CDR1 MNHNY, CDR2 SVGAGI (reference sequence). The CDR3 spans 13 residues. V dropped 7 bases and J dropped 7; count of bases not matched to a gene: 7.

The chain employs TRBV7-3 and TRBJ2-1, with 11 nucleotides matching TRBD2. The germline CDR1 and CDR2 sequences are SGHTA and FQGTGA. V dropped 4 bases and J dropped 9; count of bases not matched to a gene: 11. The CDR3 contains 16 residues. CDR3 sequence reads: CASSSIAGGPLTEQFF. CDR3 coding DNA: TGTGCCAGCAGCTCCATAGCGGGAGGGCCTTTGACTGAGCAGTTCTTC.

This clonotype is categorized as medium-sized (0.01 to 0.1%). The chain employs TRBV6-2 or TRBV6-3 and TRBJ2-3; D is perhaps TRBD1 (7 bases). The CDR3 totals 16 residues. The V and J ends lost 6 bases and 2 bases respectively, with 18 bases between them. CDR1 is MNHEY and CDR2 is SVGEGT in the germline V gene. For the CDR3, the DNA is TGTGCCAGCAGCTCACTACAGGGGAGGACCACAGATACGCAGTATTTT. It translates to CASSSLQGRTTDTQYF.

By sample share, this clonotype is medium-sized (0.01 to 0.1%). The chain joins TRBV5-6 to TRBJ2-2, with 8 positions matching TRBD2. Trimming at V came to 0 bases and at J to 5 bases, leaving 3 bases not matched to a gene. Germline V lookup: CDR1 SGHDT, CDR2 YYEEEE. This CDR3 spans 15 amino acids. CDR3 sequence (DNA): TGTGCCAGCAGCTTGGCTGCGGGAGGAACCGGGGAGCTGTTTTTT. Encoded protein: CASSLAAGGTGELFF. Complete variable domain (other parts from reference TRBV5-6 and TRBJ2-2): DAGVTQSPTHLIKTRGQQVTLRCSPKSGHDTVSWYQQALGQGPQFIFQYYEEEERQRGNFPDRFSGHQFPNYSSELNVNALLLGDSALYLCASSLAAGGTGELFFGEGSRLTVL.

By sample fraction, this clonotype is medium-sized. V gene TRBV6-2 or TRBV6-3 combines with J gene TRBJ1-2; D is unclear. In germline, CDR1 is MNHEY, CDR2 SVGEGT. The CDR3 contains 17 residues. Trimming removed 0 bases at V and 1 base at J, with 15 bases between. The CDR3 DNA sequence: TGTGCCAGCAGTTACTCCATGGCGTACGGAGTTAACTATGGCTACACCTTC. It is translated as CASSYSMAYGVNYGYTF.

The CDR3 reads CATSDPPGAGAYNEQFF. In DNA form, the CDR3 reads TGTGCCACCAGTGATCCCCCGGGGGCGGGGGCCTACAATGAGCAGTTCTTC. The V call is TRBV24-1, the J call TRBJ2-1; D perhaps matches TRBD2 (7 bases). With 3 bases removed from V and 2 bases from J, the gap between germline ends came to 16 bases. This CDR3 region has 17 residues. The germline gives CDR1 KGHDR, CDR2 SFDVKD.

The rearrangement joins TRBV7-9 to TRBJ2-7; D is ambiguous. This CDR3 region has 12 residues. From germline, CDR1 is SEHNR and CDR2 FQNEAQ (reference sequence). V was trimmed by 5 bases and J by 0 bases, leaving 5 bases between them. CDR3 region: CASSHVSYEQYF. In DNA form, the CDR3 reads TGTGCCAGCAGCCACGTCTCCTACGAGCAGTACTTC.

As concerns this clonotype: This may stem from a read error, because a much larger clone lies one nucleotide away. This chain links TRBV6-6 with TRBJ1-2; no clear D. This CDR3 is 13 amino acids long. Germline CDR1 is MNHNY and CDR2 is SVGAGI (reference sequence). The CDR3 sequence is CASTGKANYSYTF. In DNA, the CDR3 is TGTGCCAGCACGGGCAAAGCTAACTATAGCTACACCTTC.

By share, this clonotype counts as medium-sized. This sequence joins TRBV12-3 or TRBV12-4 and TRBJ1-6; 9 bases align to TRBD1. Trimming at V came to 2 bases and at J to 7 bases, leaving 6 bases not matched to a gene. The CDR3 is made up of 16 amino acids. The CDR3 DNA sequence: TGTGCCAGCAGTTTAACCCCGACAGGGGGGAATTCACCCCTCCACTTT. This translates into CASSLTPTGGNSPLHF.

This clonotype has just one count. This chain connects TRBV6-1 to TRBJ2-7; tentative D call: TRBD2 (6 bases). The CDR3 extends over 12 amino acids. The V and J ends lost 5 bases and 7 bases respectively, with 12 bases between them. CDR1 is MNHNS and CDR2 is SASEGT in the germline V gene. The CDR3 DNA follows: TGTGCCAGCAGTTTCCCGGGGGTTGAGCAGTACTTC. Translating it yields CASSFPGVEQYF.

The gene calls are TRBV6-6 and TRBJ1-5, with 8 bases identical to TRBD1. The CDR3 sequence is 16 residues long. After removal of 0 bases from V and 4 bases from J, the junction contained 5 bases not matched to a gene. CDR1 is MNHNY and CDR2 is SVGAGI in the germline V gene (reference sequence). CDR3: CASSYSAGGYNQPQHF. CDR3 DNA: TGTGCCAGCAGTTACTCGGCAGGGGGCTATAATCAGCCCCAGCATTTT.

This clonotype qualifies as medium-sized. The rearrangement uses TRBV27 and TRBJ2-5, with D unclear. There are 14 residues in the CDR3. The germline V gene has CDR1 MNHEY and CDR2 SMNVEV (reference sequence). The germline V and J ends were trimmed by 8 bases and 6 bases, with 19 bases remaining between them. The CDR3 bases are TGTGCCAGCGCGCGAGACCCAGGTGTTAAGACCCAGTACTTC. This codes for CASARDPGVKTQYF.

This clonotype has more than one count but fewer than ten. The V and J genes are TRBV27 and TRBJ2-1; no clear D gene. The V gene lost 2 bases and the J gene lost 5 bases, with 13 bases spanning the gap. Germline CDR1 MNHEY, CDR2 SMNVEV (reference sequence). The length of the CDR3 is 15 residues. The CDR3: CASSLRAPTDNEQFF. The CDR3 DNA reads as TGTGCCAGCAGTTTAAGAGCCCCGACGGACAATGAGCAGTTCTTC.

In its sample, this clonotype is medium-sized. The V gene is TRBV10-3, the J gene TRBJ2-7; D not resolved. This CDR3 comprises 17 residues. The germline V gene has CDR1 ENHRY and CDR2 SYGVKD. With 6 bases removed from V and 2 bases from J, the gap between germline ends came to 23 bases. The CDR3 sequence is CAISGRSPRLGAYEQYF. In DNA form, the CDR3 reads TGTGCCATCAGCGGCCGTTCCCCCCGGTTGGGTGCCTACGAGCAGTACTTC.

This clonotype showed up just once. For the CDR3, the DNA is TGCAGTGCTAGTCCCTTGGGACTAGCGGAAAACACAGATACGCAGTATTTT. Translated, it gives CSASPLGLAENTDTQYF. The V gene is TRBV20-1, the J gene TRBJ2-3, with TRBD2 matching over 11 bases. Germline CDR1 is DFQATT and CDR2 is SNEGSKA (reference sequence). The length of the CDR3 is 17 residues. V lost 3 bases and J lost 2; bases outside the gene matches: 10.

Only a few counts were recorded for this clonotype. V is TRBV4-3 and J is TRBJ1-5, with 9 bases aligning to TRBD1. J gave up 3 bases and V 3 bases, and 3 bases lay outside the gene matches. The CDR3 sequence is 15 residues long. Germline V gene data show CDR1 as LGHNA and CDR2 as YSLEER. The CDR3 sequence: CASSQGDRANQPQHF. For the CDR3, the DNA is TGCGCCAGCAGCCAGGGGGACAGGGCCAATCAGCCCCAGCATTTT.

In this sample, this clonotype turned up a few times. The rearrangement joins TRBV19 to TRBJ1-1, with 8 bases lining up with TRBD1. V lost 6 bases, J lost 9 bases, and 9 bases stayed unmatched. The CDR3 covers 13 residues. From germline, CDR1 is LNHDA and CDR2 SQIVND (reference sequence). CDR3 DNA sequence: TGTGCCAGTAGATCCGGACAGGGTACGAAAGCTTTCTTT. This gives the protein CASRSGQGTKAFF.

This clonotype has just a few counts. The chain employs TRBV9 and TRBJ2-4; 10 bases match TRBD1. V shed 0 bases, J shed 1 base, and the junction held 4 bases outside the gene matches. CDR1 and CDR2 (germline): SGDLS, YYNGEE. The CDR3 is made up of 17 amino acids. CDR3 nucleotides: TGTGCCAGCAGCGTAGATCCGGGACAGGGGGCCAAAAACATTCAGTACTTC. Protein sequence: CASSVDPGQGAKNIQYF. Drawing the rest from reference TRBV9 and TRBJ2-4, the complete variable domain is DSGVTQTPKHLITATGQRVTLRCSPRSGDLSVYWYQQSLDQGLQFLIQYYNGEERAKGNILERFSAQQFPDLHSELNLSSLELGDSALYFCASSVDPGQGAKNIQYFGAGTRLSVL.

This chain connects TRBV18 to TRBJ2-1; D might be TRBD1 or TRBD2, each matching 5 bases. In germline, CDR1 is KGHSH, CDR2 LQKENI. Trimming removed 6 bases from V and 7 bases from J, with 25 bases in between. The CDR3 is 17 amino acids. The CDR3 nucleotides read TGTGCCAGCTCGCCAACGAACCGGGACCCAATATGGAATGAGCAGTTCTTC. It is translated as CASSPTNRDPIWNEQFF. The full variable domain, in which reference TRBV18 and TRBJ2-1 provide the parts outside the CDR3, is NAGVMQNPRHLVRRRGQEARLRCSPMKGHSHVYWYRQLPEEGLKFMVYLQKENIIDESGMPKERFSAEFPKEGPSILRIQQVVRGDSAAYFCASSPTNRDPIWNEQFFGPGTRLTVL.

This clonotype is labeled as medium-sized (0.01 to 0.1%). This chain uses TRBV19 with TRBJ1-1, with 8 nucleotides matching TRBD1. The V and J ends lost 3 bases and 1 base, in that order; junction bases with no gene match: 7. This CDR3 has 16 amino acids. Germline CDR1 is LNHDA and CDR2 is SQIVND (reference sequence). CDR3 bases: TGTGCCAGTAGTATTCCGCCAGGGGGCTGGAACACTGAAGCTTTCTTT. Residues: CASSIPPGGWNTEAFF.